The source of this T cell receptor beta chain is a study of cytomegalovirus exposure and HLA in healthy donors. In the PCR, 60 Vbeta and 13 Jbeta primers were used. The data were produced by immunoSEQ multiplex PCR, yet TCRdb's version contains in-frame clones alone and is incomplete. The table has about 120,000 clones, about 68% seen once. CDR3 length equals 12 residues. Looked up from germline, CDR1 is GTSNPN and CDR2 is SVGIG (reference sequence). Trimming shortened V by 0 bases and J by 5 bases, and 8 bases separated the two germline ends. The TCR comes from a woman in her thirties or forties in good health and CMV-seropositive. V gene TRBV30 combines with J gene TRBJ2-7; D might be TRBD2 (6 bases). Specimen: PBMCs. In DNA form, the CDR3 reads TGTGCCTGGAGTGTAGGACTAAACGAGCAGTACTTC. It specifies CAWSVGLNEQYF. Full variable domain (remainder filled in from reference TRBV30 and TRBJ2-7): SQTIHQWPATLVQPVGSPLSLECTVEGTSNPNLYWYRQAAGRGLQLLFYSVGIGQISSEVPQNLSASRPQDRQFILSSKKLLLSDSGFYLCAWSVGLNEQYFGPGTRLTVT.